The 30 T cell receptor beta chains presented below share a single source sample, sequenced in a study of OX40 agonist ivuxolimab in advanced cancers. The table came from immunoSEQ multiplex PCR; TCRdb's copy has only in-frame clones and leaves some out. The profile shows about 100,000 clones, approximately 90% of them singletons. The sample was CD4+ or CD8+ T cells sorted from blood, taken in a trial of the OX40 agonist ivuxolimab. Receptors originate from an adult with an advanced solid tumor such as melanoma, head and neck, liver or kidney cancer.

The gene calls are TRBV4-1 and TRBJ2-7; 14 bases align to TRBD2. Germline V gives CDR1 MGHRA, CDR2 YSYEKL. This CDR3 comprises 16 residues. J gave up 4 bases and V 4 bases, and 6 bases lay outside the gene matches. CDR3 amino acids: CASSPLTSGRAYEQYF. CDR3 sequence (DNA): TGCGCCAGCAGCCCCTTGACTAGCGGGAGGGCATACGAGCAGTACTTC.

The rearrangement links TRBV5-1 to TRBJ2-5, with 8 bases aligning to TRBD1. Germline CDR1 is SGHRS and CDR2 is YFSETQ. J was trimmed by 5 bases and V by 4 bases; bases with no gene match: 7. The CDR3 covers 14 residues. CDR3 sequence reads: CASSTGQGWETQYF. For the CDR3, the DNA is TGCGCCAGCAGCACAGGACAGGGTTGGGAGACCCAGTACTTC. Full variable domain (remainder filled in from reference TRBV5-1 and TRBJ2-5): KAGVTQTPRYLIKTRGQQVTLSCSPISGHRSVSWYQQTPGQGLQFLFEYFSETQRNKGNFPGRFSGRQFSNSRSEMNVSTLELGDSALYLCASSTGQGWETQYFGPGTRLLVL.

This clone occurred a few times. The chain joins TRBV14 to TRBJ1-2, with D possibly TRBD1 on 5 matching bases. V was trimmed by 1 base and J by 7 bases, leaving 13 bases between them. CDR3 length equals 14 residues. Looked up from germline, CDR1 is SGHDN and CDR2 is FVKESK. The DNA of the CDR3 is TGTGCCAGCAGCCAAGTCAGGGTACCGAGTGGCTACACCTTC. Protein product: CASSQVRVPSGYTF.

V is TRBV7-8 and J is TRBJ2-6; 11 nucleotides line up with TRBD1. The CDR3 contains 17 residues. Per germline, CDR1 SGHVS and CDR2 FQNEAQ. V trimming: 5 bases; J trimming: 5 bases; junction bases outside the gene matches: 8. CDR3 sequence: CASSPSDRGRWANVLTF. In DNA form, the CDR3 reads TGTGCCAGCAGCCCTTCGGACAGGGGGCGTTGGGCCAACGTCCTGACTTTC. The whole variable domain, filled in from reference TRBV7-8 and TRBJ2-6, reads GAGVSQSPRYKVAKRGQDVALRCDPISGHVSLFWYQQALGQGPEFLTYFQNEAQLDKSGLPSDRFFAERPEGSVSTLKIQRTQQEDSAVYLCASSPSDRGRWANVLTFGAGSRLTVL.

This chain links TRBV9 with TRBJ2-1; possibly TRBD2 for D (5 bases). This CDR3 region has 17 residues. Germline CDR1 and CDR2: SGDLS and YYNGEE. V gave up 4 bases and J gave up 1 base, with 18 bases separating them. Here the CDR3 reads CASSPPRVAPSYNEQFF. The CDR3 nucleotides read TGTGCCAGCAGCCCCCCCCGGGTAGCGCCGTCCTACAATGAGCAGTTCTTC. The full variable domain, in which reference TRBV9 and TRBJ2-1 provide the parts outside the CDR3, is DSGVTQTPKHLITATGQRVTLRCSPRSGDLSVYWYQQSLDQGLQFLIQYYNGEERAKGNILERFSAQQFPDLHSELNLSSLELGDSALYFCASSPPRVAPSYNEQFFGPGTRLTVL.

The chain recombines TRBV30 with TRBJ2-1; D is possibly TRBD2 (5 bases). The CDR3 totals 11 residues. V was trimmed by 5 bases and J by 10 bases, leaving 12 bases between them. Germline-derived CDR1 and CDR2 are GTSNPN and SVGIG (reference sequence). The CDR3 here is CAWSERREQFF. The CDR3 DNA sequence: TGTGCCTGGTCGGAGCGGAGGGAGCAGTTCTTC.

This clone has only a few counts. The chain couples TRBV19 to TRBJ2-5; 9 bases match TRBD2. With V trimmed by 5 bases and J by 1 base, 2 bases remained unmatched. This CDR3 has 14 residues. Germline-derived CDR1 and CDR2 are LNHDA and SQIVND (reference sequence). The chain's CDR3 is CASSLAGVQETQYF. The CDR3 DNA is TGTGCCAGTAGTTTAGCGGGAGTCCAAGAGACCCAGTACTTC.

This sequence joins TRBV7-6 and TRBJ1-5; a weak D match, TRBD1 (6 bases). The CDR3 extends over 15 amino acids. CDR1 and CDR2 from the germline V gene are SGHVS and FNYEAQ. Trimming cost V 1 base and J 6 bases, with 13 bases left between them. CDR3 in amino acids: CASSLVSGEGQPQHF. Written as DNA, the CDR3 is TGTGCCAGCAGCTTAGTATCAGGGGAGGGTCAGCCCCAGCATTTT.

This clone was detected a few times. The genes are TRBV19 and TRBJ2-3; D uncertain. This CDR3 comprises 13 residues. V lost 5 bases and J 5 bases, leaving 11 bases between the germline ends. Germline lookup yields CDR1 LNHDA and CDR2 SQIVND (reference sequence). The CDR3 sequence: CASSPNRGDTQYF. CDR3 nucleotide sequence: TGTGCCAGTAGTCCCAACCGCGGAGATACGCAGTATTTT.

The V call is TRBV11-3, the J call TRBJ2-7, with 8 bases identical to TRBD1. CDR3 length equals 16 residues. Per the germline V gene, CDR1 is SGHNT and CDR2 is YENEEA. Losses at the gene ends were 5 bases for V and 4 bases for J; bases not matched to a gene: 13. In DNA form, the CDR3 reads TGTGCCAGCAGCCTCCGGGACAGGCCTAGATATTACGAGCAGTACTTC. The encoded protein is CASSLRDRPRYYEQYF.

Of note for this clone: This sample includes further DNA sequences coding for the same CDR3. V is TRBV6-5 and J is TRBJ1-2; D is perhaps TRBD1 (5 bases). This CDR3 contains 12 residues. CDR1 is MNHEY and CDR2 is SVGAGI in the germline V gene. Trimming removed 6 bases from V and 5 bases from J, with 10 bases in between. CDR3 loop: CASRTTGYGYTF. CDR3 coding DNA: TGTGCCAGCAGAACCACAGGATATGGCTACACCTTC.

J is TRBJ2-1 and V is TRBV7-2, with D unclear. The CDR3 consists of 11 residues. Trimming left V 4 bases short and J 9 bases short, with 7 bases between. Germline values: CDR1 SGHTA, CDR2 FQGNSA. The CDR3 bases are TGTGCCAGCAGCTCGCGAAGTGAGCAGTTCTTC. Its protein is CASSSRSEQFF.

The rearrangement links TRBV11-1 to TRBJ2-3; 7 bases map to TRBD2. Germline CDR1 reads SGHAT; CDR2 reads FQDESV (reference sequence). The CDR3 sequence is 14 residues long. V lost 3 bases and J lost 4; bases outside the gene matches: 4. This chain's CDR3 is CASSLPGGSDTQYF. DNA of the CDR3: TGTGCCAGCAGCTTGCCCGGGGGGTCAGATACGCAGTATTTT.

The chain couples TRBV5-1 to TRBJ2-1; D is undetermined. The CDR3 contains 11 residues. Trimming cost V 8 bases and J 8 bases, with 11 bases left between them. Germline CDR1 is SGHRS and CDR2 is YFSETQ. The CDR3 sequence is CASGYEDEQFF. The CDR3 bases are TGCGCCAGTGGATACGAGGATGAGCAGTTCTTC.

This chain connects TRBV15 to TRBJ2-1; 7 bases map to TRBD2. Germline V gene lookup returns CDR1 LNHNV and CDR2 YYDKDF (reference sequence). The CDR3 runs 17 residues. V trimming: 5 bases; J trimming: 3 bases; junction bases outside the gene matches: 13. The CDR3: CATSRRLARRLYNEQFF. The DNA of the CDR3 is TGTGCCACCAGCCGAAGACTAGCACGACGTCTCTACAATGAGCAGTTCTTC.

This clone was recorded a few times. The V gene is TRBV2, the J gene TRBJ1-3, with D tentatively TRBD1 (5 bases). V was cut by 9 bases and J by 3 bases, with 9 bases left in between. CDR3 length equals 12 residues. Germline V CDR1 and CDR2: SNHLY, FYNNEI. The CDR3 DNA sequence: TGTGCCAGTCAGGGTTTTGGAAACACCATATATTTT. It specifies CASQGFGNTIYF.

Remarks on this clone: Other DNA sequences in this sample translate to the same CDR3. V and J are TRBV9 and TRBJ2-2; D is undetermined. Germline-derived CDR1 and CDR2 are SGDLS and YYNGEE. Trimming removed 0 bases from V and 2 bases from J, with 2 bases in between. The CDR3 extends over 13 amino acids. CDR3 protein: CASSVDNTGELFF. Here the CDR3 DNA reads TGTGCCAGCAGCGTAGACAACACCGGGGAGCTGTTTTTT.

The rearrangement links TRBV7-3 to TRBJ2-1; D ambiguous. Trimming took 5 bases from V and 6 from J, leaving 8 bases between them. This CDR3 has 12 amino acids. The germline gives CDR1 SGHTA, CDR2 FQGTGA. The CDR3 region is CASSPGGNEQFF. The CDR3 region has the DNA TGTGCCAGCAGCCCCGGTGGCAATGAGCAGTTCTTC.

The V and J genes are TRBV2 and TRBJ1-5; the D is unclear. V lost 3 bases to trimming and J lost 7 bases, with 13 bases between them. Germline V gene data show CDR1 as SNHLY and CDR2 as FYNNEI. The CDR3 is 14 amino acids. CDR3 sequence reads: CASSDFRKGQPQHF. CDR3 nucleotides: TGTGCCAGCAGTGATTTTAGAAAAGGGCAGCCCCAGCATTTT.

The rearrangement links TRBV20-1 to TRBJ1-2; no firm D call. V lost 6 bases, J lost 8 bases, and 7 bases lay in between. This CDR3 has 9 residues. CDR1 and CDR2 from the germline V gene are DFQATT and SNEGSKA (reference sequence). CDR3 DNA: TGCAGTGCATGGTCGGGCTACACCTTC. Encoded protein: CSAWSGYTF.

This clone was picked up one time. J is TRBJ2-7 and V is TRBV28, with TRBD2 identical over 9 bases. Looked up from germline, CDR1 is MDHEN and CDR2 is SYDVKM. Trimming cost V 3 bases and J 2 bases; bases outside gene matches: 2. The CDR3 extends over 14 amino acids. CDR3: CASSLLAGTYEQYF. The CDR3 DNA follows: TGTGCCAGCAGTTTGCTAGCGGGAACCTACGAGCAGTACTTC.

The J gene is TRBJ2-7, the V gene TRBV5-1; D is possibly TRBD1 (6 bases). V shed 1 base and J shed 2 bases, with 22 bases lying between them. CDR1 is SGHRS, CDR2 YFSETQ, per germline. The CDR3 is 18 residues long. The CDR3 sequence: CASSLRAGVVPTPYEQYF. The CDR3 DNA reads TGCGCCAGCAGCTTGCGGGCAGGGGTCGTCCCTACTCCCTACGAGCAGTACTTC.

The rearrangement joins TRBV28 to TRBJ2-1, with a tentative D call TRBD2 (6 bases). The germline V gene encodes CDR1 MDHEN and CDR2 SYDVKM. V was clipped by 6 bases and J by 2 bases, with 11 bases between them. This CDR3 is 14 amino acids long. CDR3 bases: TGTGCCAGCAGCCAAACTAGCCCCTACAATGAGCAGTTCTTC. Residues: CASSQTSPYNEQFF.

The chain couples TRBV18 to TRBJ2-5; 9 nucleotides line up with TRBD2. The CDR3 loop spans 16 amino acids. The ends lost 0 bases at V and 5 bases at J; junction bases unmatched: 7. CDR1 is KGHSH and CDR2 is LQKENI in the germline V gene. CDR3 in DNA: TGTGCCAGCTCACCACCGAGAGCGGGAGGAGCGGAGACCCAGTACTTC. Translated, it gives CASSPPRAGGAETQYF. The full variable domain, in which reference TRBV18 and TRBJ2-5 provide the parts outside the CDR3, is NAGVMQNPRHLVRRRGQEARLRCSPMKGHSHVYWYRQLPEEGLKFMVYLQKENIIDESGMPKERFSAEFPKEGPSILRIQQVVRGDSAAYFCASSPPRAGGAETQYFGPGTRLLVL.

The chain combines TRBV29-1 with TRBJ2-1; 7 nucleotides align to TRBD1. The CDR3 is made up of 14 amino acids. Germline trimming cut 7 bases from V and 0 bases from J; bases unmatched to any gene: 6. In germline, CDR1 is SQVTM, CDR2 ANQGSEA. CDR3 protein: CSALRTGSYNEQFF. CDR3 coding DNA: TGCAGCGCCCTACGGACAGGCTCCTACAATGAGCAGTTCTTC.

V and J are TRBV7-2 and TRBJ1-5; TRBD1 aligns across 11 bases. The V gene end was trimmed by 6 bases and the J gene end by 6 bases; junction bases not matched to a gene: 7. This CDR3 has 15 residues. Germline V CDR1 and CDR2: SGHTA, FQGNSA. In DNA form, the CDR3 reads TGTGCCAGCAGAGCCGGGACAGGGGGTAGTCAGCCCCAGCATTTT. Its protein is CASRAGTGGSQPQHF.

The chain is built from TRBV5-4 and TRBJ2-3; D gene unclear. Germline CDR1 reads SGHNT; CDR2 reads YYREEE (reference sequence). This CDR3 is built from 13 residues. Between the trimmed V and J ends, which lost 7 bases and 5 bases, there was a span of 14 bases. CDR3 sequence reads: CASRTEAGDTQYF. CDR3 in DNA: TGTGCCAGCCGGACCGAGGCAGGAGATACGCAGTATTTT.

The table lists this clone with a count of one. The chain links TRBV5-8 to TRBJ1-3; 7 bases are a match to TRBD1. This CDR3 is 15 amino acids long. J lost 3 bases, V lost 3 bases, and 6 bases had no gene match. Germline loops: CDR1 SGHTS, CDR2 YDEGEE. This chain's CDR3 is CASSSKGAIGNTIYF. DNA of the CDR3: TGTGCCAGCAGCTCTAAGGGGGCTATTGGAAACACCATATATTTT.

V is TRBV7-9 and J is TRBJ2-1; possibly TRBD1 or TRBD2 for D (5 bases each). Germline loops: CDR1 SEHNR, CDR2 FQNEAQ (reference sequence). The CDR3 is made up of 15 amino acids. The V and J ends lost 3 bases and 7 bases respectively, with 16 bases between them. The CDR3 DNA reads TGTGCCAGCAGCTTGGCAGGGAGTGGTAGGAATGAGCAGTTCTTC. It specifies CASSLAGSGRNEQFF.

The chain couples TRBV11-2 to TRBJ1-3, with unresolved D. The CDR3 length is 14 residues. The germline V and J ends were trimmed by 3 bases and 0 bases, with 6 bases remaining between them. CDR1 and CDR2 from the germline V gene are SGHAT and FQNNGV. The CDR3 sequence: CASSFLSSGNTIYF. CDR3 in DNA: TGTGCCAGCAGCTTTCTTAGCTCTGGAAACACCATATATTTT.